This T cell receptor beta chain comes out of a study of cytomegalovirus exposure and HLA in healthy donors. 60 Vbeta and 13 Jbeta primers were used in PCR. TCRdb keeps only in-frame clones here, not all; method: immunoSEQ multiplex PCR. The sample consists of about 96,000 clones, 65% to 85% of them appearing once. The CDR3 sequence is 14 residues long. Germline loops: CDR1 SGHNT, CDR2 YYREEE (reference sequence). V gave up 4 bases and J gave up 8 bases, with 15 bases separating them. The table lists this clone with a few counts. The chain employs TRBV5-4 and TRBJ1-4, with D possibly matching TRBD1 (6 bases). The sequence came from a woman in her seventies in good health and CMV-seropositive. The specimen was PBMCs. The CDR3 nucleotides read TGTGCCAGCAGCCCGGCGGGGGGCTCAGAAAAACTGTTTTTT. Amino acid sequence: CASSPAGGSEKLFF.